This TCR beta chain appears in the sequencing data of a study of shared clonotypes between healthy human individuals. Assay: immunoSEQ multiplex PCR; the TCRdb copy retains only in-frame clones and omits some. This sample has approximately 1.4 million clones, with under 99% found just once. This receptor was identified in a man younger than 45 in good health. Sequencing was carried out using naive CD4+ T cells sorted from blood. The subset: CD45RA+ positively selected.

CDR3 coding DNA: TGTGCCAGCAGCCAAGGAAAAGTCGGGACAGGGCTGTACGAGCAGTACTTC. This gives the protein CASSQGKVGTGLYEQYF. The chain uses TRBV14 and TRBJ2-7; the match to TRBD1 covers 9 bases. Germline values: CDR1 SGHDN, CDR2 FVKESK. This CDR3 contains 17 residues. V was clipped by 1 base and J by 4 bases; unmatched bases: 11.